Given below is one T cell receptor beta chain in context. This entry comes from a study of blood T cell repertoires in COVID-19. V dropped 0 bases and J dropped 6 bases, with 14 bases sitting between them. Germline values: CDR1 MNHEY, CDR2 SVGAGI. The CDR3 spans 15 residues. Profiling relied on immunoSEQ multiplex PCR, and the TCRdb table lists in-frame clones only, not all of them. The sample lists more than 95,000 clones, 70% to 80% seen once, with 35% to 40% in the top ten. V usage is TRBV6-5 and J usage is TRBJ1-1; D may be TRBD1 (6 bases). Material: peripheral blood. This clonotype was sampled from a man aged 40-50 years with active or convalescent COVID-19. The CDR3 DNA is TGTGCCAGCAGTTACTCGTCAGGGAAGGGGGCTGAAGCTTTCTTT. Protein: CASSYSSGKGAEAFF.